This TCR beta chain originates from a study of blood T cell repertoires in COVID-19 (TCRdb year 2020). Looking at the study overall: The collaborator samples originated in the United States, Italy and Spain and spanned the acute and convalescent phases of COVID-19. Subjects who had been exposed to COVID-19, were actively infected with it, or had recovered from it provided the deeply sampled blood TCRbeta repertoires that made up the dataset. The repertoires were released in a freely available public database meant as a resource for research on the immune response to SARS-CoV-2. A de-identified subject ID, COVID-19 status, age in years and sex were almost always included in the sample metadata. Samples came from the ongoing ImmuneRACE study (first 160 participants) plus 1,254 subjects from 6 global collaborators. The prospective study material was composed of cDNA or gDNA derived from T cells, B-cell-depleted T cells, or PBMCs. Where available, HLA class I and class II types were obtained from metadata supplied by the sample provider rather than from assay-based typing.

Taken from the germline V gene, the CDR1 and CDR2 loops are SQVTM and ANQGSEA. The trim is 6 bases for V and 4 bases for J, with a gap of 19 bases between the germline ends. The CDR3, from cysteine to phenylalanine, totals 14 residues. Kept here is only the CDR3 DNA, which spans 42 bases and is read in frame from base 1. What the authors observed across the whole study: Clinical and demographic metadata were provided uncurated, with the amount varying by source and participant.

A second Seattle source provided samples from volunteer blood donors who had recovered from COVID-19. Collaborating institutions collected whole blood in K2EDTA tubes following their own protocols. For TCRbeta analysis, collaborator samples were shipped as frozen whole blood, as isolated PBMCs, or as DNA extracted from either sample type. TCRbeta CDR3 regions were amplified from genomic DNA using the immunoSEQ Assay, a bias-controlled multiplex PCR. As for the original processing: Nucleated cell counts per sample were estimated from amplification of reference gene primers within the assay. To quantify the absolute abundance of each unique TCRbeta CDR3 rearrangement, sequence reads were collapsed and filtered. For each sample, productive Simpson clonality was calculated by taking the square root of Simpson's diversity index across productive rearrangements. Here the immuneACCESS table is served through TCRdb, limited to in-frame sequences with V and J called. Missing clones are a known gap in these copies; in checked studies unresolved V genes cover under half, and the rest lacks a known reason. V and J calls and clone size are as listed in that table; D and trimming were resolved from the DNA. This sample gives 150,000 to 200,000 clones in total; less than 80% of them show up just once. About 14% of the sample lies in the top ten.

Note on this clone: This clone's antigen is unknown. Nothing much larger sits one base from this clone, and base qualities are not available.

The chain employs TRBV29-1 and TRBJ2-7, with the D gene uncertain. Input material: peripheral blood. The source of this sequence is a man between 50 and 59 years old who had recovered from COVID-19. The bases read TGCAGCGTCATCCTACAGAAGAATATTTACGAGCAGTACTTC. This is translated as CSVILQKNIYEQYF.